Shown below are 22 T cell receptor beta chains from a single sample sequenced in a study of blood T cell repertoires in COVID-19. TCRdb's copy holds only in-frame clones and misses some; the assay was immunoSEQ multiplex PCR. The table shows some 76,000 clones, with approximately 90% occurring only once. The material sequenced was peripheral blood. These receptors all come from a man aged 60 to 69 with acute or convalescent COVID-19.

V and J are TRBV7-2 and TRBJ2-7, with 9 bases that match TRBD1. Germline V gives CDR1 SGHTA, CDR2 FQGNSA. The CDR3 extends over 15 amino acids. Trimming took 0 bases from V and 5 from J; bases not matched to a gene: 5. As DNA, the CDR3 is TGTGCCAGCAGCTTAGCCTTCACAGGGGGCAACGAGCAGTACTTC. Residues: CASSLAFTGGNEQYF.

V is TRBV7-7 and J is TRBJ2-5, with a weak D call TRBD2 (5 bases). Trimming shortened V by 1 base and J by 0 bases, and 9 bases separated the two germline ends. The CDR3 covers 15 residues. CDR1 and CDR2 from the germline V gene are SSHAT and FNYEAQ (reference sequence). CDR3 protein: CASSLVPEDQETQYF. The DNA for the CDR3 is TGTGCCAGCAGCTTAGTCCCGGAGGACCAAGAGACCCAGTACTTC.

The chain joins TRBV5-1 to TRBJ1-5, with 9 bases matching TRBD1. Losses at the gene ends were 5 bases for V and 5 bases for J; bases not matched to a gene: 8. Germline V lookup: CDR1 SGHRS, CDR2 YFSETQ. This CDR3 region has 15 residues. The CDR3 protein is CASSPRTGVDQPQHF. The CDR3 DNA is TGCGCCAGCAGTCCCAGGACAGGGGTTGATCAGCCCCAGCATTTT. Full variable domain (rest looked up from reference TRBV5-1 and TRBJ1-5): KAGVTQTPRYLIKTRGQQVTLSCSPISGHRSVSWYQQTPGQGLQFLFEYFSETQRNKGNFPGRFSGRQFSNSRSEMNVSTLELGDSALYLCASSPRTGVDQPQHFGDGTRLSIL.

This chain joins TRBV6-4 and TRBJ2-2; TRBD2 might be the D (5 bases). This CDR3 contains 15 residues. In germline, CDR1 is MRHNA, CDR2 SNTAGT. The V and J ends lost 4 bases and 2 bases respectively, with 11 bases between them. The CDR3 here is CASSVIASNTGELFF. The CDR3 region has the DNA TGTGCCAGCAGTGTAATAGCGAGCAACACCGGGGAGCTGTTTTTT.

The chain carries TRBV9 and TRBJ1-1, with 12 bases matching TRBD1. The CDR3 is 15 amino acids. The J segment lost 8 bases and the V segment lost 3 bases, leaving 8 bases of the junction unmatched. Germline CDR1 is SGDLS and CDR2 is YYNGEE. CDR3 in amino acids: CASSAGTGGREEAFF. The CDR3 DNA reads TGTGCCAGCAGCGCCGGGACAGGGGGCCGGGAAGAAGCTTTCTTT.

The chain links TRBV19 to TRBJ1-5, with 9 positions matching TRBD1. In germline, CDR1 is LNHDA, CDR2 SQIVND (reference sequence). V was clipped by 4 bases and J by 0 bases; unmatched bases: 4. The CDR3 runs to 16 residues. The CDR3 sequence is CASSTPTGGSNQPQHF. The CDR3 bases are TGTGCCAGTAGTACCCCGACAGGGGGTAGCAATCAGCCCCAGCATTTT.

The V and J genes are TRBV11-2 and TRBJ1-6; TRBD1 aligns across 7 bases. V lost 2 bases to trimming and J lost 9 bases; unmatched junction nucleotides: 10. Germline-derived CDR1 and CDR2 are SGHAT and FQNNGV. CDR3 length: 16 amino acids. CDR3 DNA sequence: TGTGCCAGCAGCTTACATACCGGGACAGCCCTTTCACCCCTCCACTTT. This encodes CASSLHTGTALSPLHF.

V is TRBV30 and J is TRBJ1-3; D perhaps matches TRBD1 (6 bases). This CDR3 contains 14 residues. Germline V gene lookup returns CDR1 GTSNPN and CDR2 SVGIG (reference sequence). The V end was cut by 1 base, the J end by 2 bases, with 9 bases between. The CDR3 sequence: CAWSANRAGNTIYF. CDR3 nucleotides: TGTGCCTGGAGTGCTAACAGGGCTGGAAACACCATATATTTT.

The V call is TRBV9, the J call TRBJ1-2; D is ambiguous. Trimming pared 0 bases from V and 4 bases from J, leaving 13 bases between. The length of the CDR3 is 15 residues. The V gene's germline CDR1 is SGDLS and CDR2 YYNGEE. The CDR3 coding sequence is TGTGCCAGCAGCGTAGATCCGGGAACTGTCTATGGCTACACCTTC. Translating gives CASSVDPGTVYGYTF.

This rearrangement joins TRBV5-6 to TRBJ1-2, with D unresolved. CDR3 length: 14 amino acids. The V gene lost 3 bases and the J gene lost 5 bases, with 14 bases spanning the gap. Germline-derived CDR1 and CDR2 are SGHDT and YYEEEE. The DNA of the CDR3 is TGTGCCAGCAGCTGGGTTGTAGCTAGGTATGGCTACACCTTC. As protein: CASSWVVARYGYTF.

CDR3: CASSLQGASGNTIYF. The CDR3 DNA reads as TGTGCCAGCAGTTTACAGGGGGCGAGTGGAAACACCATATATTTT. The gene calls are TRBV6-5 and TRBJ1-3; TRBD1 agrees at 9 bases. This CDR3 contains 15 residues. Looked up from germline, CDR1 is MNHEY and CDR2 is SVGAGI. The V gene end was trimmed by 4 bases and the J gene end by 3 bases; junction bases not matched to a gene: 4.

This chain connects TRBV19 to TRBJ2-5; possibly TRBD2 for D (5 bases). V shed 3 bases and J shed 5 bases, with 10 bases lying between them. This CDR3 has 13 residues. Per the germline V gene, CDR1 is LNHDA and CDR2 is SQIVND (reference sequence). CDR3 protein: CASSMWERETQYF. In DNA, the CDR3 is TGTGCCAGTAGTATGTGGGAGCGGGAGACCCAGTACTTC.

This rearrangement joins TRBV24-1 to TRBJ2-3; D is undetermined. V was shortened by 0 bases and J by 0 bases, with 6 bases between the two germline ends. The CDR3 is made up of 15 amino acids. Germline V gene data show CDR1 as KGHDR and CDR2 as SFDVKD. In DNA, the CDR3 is TGTGCCACCAGTGATTTGGGCAGGAGCACAGATACGCAGTATTTT. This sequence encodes CATSDLGRSTDTQYF.

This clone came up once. The CDR3 reads CASRLAGYSPLHF. As DNA, the CDR3 is TGTGCCAGCAGATTGGCAGGGTATTCACCCCTCCACTTT. The chain carries TRBV7-2 and TRBJ1-6; perhaps TRBD1 as D (5 bases). V lost 6 bases to trimming and J lost 8 bases, with 11 bases between them. Germline lookup yields CDR1 SGHTA and CDR2 FQGNSA. The CDR3 has 13 amino acids. Supplemented by reference TRBV7-2 and TRBJ1-6, the full variable domain reads GAGVSQSPSNKVTEKGKDVELRCDPISGHTALYWYRQSLGQGLEFLIYFQGNSAPDKSGLPSDRFSAERTGGSVSTLTIQRTQQEDSAVYLCASRLAGYSPLHFGNGTRLTVT.

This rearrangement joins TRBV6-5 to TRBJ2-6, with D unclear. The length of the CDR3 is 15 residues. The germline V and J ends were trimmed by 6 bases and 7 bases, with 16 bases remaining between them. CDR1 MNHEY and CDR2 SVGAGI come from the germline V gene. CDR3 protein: CASSLRPLGANVLTF. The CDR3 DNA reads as TGTGCCAGCAGCCTTAGACCCCTGGGCGCCAACGTCCTGACTTTC.

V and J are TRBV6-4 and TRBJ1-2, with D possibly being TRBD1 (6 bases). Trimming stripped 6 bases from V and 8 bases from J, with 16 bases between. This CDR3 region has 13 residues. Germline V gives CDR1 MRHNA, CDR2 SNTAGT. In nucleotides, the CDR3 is TGTGCCAGCAGACACAGGGAAGAGGACGGCTACACCTTC. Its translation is CASRHREEDGYTF.

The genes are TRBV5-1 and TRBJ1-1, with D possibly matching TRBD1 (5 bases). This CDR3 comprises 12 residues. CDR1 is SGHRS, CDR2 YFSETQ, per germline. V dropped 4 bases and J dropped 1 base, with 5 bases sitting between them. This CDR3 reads CASSTGNTEAFF. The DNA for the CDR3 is TGCGCCAGCAGCACAGGGAACACTGAAGCTTTCTTT.

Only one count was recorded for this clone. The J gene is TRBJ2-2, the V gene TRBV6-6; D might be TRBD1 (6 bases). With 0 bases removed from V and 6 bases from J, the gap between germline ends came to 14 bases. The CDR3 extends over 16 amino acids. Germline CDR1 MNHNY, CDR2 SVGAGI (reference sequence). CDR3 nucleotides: TGTGCCAGCAGTTACTCTTCCCAGGGGATGGCCGGGGAGCTGTTTTTT. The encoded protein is CASSYSSQGMAGELFF.

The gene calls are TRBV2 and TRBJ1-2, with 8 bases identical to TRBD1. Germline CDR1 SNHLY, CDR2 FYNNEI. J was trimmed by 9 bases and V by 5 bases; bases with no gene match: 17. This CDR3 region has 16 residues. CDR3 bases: TGTGCCAGCAGTCCGCGGGGACACAGGGGGAGTCGCAGCTACACCTTC. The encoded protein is CASSPRGHRGSRSYTF.

Here the CDR3 reads CASSLEVGYLYEQYF. CDR3 sequence (DNA): TGCGCCAGCAGCTTGGAAGTGGGCTACCTCTACGAGCAGTACTTC. The genes are TRBV5-1 and TRBJ2-7; D remains unclear. The CDR3 spans 15 residues. V was clipped by 0 bases and J by 3 bases, with 13 bases between them. Germline V gene lookup returns CDR1 SGHRS and CDR2 YFSETQ.

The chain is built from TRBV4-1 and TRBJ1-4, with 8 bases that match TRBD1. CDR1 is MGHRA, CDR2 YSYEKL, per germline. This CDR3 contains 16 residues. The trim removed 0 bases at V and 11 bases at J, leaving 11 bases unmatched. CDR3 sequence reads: CASSQDRTGGVRKLFF. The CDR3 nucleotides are TGCGCCAGCAGCCAAGATCGCACAGGGGGGGTAAGGAAACTGTTTTTT.

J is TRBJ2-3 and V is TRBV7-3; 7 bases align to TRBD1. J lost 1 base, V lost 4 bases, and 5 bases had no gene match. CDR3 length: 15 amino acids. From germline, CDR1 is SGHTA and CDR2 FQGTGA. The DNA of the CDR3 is TGTGCCAGCAGCTCACATACAGGGGGCACAGATACGCAGTATTTT. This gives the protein CASSSHTGGTDTQYF.